The entry below gives a single T cell receptor beta chain sequence along with its context. This clonotype was counted between two and nine times. No base quality information exists; no much larger clone differs at one position. These data are taken from a study of T cells after yellow fever vaccination (dated by TCRdb to between 2017 and 2020). About the full investigation: The SMART-Seq v4 Ultra Low Input RNA kit was used to prepare libraries from fractions with low cell numbers. Blood was drawn at multiple timepoints before and after primary and secondary immunization, with bulk PBMC replicates and cell subsets isolated. Two healthy male donors made up the cohort, one aged 18 to 29 years and the other aged 30 to 40 years. Bulk TCR alpha and beta repertoires were sequenced longitudinally to track T-cell clones before and after primary and booster YFV17D yellow fever vaccination. Study-wide conclusions, independent of this receptor: FACS-sorted repertoires could contain abundant contaminating clonotypes from the bulk population, so computational filtering was required. Compared with the primary T-cell response, the secondary T-cell response was weaker but faster, peaking on day 5 rather than day 15. A small fraction of clonotypes showed up in both the CD4 and CD8 compartments, probably as a result of convergent recombination. Because the study included only a couple of donors, the extent to which the findings can be generalized is limited. After the booster, most of the clones that had expanded following primary vaccination were detected again (roughly 96% of CD4 and around 88% of CD8), which suggests that memory was broadly maintained.

Reading the label with the study, this specimen's treatment or condition is: live attenuated yellow fever vaccine strain. PBMCs were isolated from peripheral blood using a standard Ficoll-Paque protocol. With anti-CD3 and anti-CD8 staining plus a dextramer loaded with the yellow fever NS4B epitope peptide, the researchers sorted epitope-specific CD8 T cells. TriZol was used to extract RNA from bulk PBMCs, from CD4 and CD8 fractions, and from dextramer-positive and dextramer-negative fractions. TCR cDNA was synthesized by 5'RACE template switching, through which a universal primer site and unique molecular identifiers were introduced. Priming for cDNA synthesis came from both the TCR alpha and TCR beta constant segments. Library amplification used two PCR steps, and the second PCR step added sample barcodes and sequencing adapters. Sequencing of libraries was performed on Illumina HiSeq 2500 (2x100 bp) or NovaSeq (2x150 bp). As for how the authors treated the data: Reads were demultiplexed and collapsed into UMI consensus sequences with MIGEC, and V(D)J alignment was performed with MiXCR. Vaccine-responding clonotypes were defined with edgeR using replicate PBMC samples, requiring FDR below 0.01 and a log2 fold change above 5 up to day 15. Bulk clonotypes were assigned CD4 or CD8 identity according to which sequenced CD4 or CD8 repertoire held them at higher abundance. Clonotypes enriched at least 10-fold in dextramer-positive over dextramer-negative fractions were defined as NS4B-specific, and CD4-biased clonotypes were excluded. TCRdb passed the public sequencing reads through fastp at Q25 and MiXCR, retaining productive beta sequences. Rows with one shared CDR3 protein collapse into an entry with the most common genes and DNA. The V and J calls and clone size come from TCRdb's table, not from the authors' own analysis. For this sample the table gives 96,000 or so distinct CDR3 sequences, of which about 8.4% were detected only once. The ten most abundant clones make up 16% of the sample.

This TCR derives from a man between 18 and 29 years old who received the YFV17D yellow fever vaccine. The sample was CD8+ T cells not binding an NS4B(214-222) dextramer, sorted from PBMCs, taken approximately 16 days after the first yellow fever vaccination. The meaning of the sample's cell subset or site label: NS4B epitope dextramer-negative CD8 T cells.

In nucleotides, the sequence is TGTGCCAGCAGCCAAGATCTTAGCGGCTACAATGAGCAGTTCTTC. Its amino acids are CASSQDLSGYNEQFF. The chain employs TRBV14 and TRBJ2-1; 6 matching bases give a weak D call of TRBD2. Per the germline V gene, SGHDN is the CDR1 and FVKESK is the CDR2. Measured from the cysteine to the phenylalanine, the CDR3 is 15 residues long. Of all the DNA, just the CDR3 is kept, 45 bases in frame from base 1. At the junction V is shortened by 0 bases and J by 3 bases, with 9 bases in between.